Each of the 9 T cell receptor beta chains below was sequenced from the same sample in a study of T cell responses to AZD1222 COVID-19 vaccine. Profiled with immunoSEQ multiplex PCR; TCRdb holds only in-frame clones, not every one. This table has about 94,000 clones, approximately 81% appearing once. This sample comprised peripheral blood, obtained 28 days after the second AZD1222 dose. Source of these receptors: an adult who received the AZD1222 COVID-19 vaccine.

The V gene is TRBV11-2, the J gene TRBJ1-6; maybe TRBD1 (5 bases). Germline CDR1 reads SGHAT; CDR2 reads FQNNGV. There are 14 residues in the CDR3. Trimming removed 5 bases from V and 7 bases from J, with 12 bases in between. The CDR3 reads CASSPNWGNSPLHF. The CDR3 coding sequence is TGTGCCAGCAGCCCCAATTGGGGGAATTCACCCCTCCACTTT.

This clone has just one count. This rearrangement joins TRBV25-1 to TRBJ1-2; TRBD1 matches 8 bases. V shed 0 bases, J shed 4 bases, and the junction held 4 bases outside the gene matches. This CDR3 spans 15 amino acids. Germline V gene data show CDR1 as MGHDK and CDR2 as SYGVNS. The CDR3 loop reads CASSEYRGQGYGYTF. Here the CDR3 DNA reads TGTGCCAGCAGTGAATACAGGGGGCAGGGCTATGGCTACACCTTC.

This clone appeared a few times. The genes are TRBV27 and TRBJ2-1; no clear D. Germline V gene sequence: CDR1 MNHEY, CDR2 SMNVEV (reference sequence). This CDR3 comprises 17 residues. The V end lost 2 bases, the J end lost 2 bases, and 16 bases lay between the germline ends. The CDR3 DNA reads as TGTGCCAGCAGTTTAATCCCCCCAACTCGAACCTACAATGAGCAGTTCTTC. Amino acid sequence: CASSLIPPTRTYNEQFF.

The chain couples TRBV9 to TRBJ1-1, with D maybe TRBD1 (5 bases). Deletions cut 3 bases from V and 0 bases from J, with 15 bases between. From germline, CDR1 is SGDLS and CDR2 YYNGEE. The CDR3 is 16 amino acids. In DNA form, the CDR3 reads TGTGCCAGCAGCGGGCCCCCTGGGACGGTGAACACTGAAGCTTTCTTT. Its protein product is CASSGPPGTVNTEAFF.

This sequence joins TRBV10-2 and TRBJ1-5; 12 bases fit TRBD1. The germline gives CDR1 WSHSY, CDR2 SAAADI. There are 14 residues in the CDR3. Germline trimming cut 4 bases from V and 6 bases from J; bases unmatched to any gene: 1. DNA for the CDR3: TGCGCCAGCAGTGGGGACAGGGGGCTTCAGCCCCAGCATTTT. This codes for CASSGDRGLQPQHF.

The genes are TRBV7-2 and TRBJ1-3; D gene ambiguous. V shed 2 bases and J shed 0 bases, with 5 bases lying between them. The CDR3 totals 14 residues. The germline V gene has CDR1 SGHTA and CDR2 FQGNSA. The CDR3: CASSLRRSGNTIYF. The CDR3 DNA is TGTGCCAGCAGCTTAAGGCGCTCTGGAAACACCATATATTTT.

This clone was detected only once. The chain employs TRBV3-1 (or the pseudogene TRBV3-2) and TRBJ2-1; 7 bases map to TRBD2. The CDR3 has 14 amino acids. V lost 1 base, J lost 7 bases, and 4 bases stayed unmatched. Germline assignment: CDR1 LGHDT and CDR2 YNNKEL (reference sequence). The DNA for the CDR3 is TGTGCCAGCAGCCAAGCTCGAGCGGGAAATGAGCAGTTCTTC. It yields the protein CASSQARAGNEQFF.

In its sample, this clone was seen once. The chain recombines TRBV7-2 with TRBJ2-1; 10 bases fit TRBD2. Trimming at V came to 2 bases and at J to 5 bases, leaving 3 bases not matched to a gene. The germline V gene has CDR1 SGHTA and CDR2 FQGNSA. The length of the CDR3 is 15 residues. CDR3 in DNA: TGTGCCAGCAGCTTAAACCTAGCGGGGGACAATGAGCAGTTCTTC. Amino acids: CASSLNLAGDNEQFF.

The chain is built from TRBV12-3 or TRBV12-4 and TRBJ1-6; D not certain. The V gene lost 3 bases and the J gene lost 8 bases, with 8 bases spanning the gap. The CDR3 is 13 residues long. The DNA for the CDR3 is TGTGCCAGCAGTTTGTCTGCGGATTCACCCCTCCACTTT. Translating gives CASSLSADSPLHF.